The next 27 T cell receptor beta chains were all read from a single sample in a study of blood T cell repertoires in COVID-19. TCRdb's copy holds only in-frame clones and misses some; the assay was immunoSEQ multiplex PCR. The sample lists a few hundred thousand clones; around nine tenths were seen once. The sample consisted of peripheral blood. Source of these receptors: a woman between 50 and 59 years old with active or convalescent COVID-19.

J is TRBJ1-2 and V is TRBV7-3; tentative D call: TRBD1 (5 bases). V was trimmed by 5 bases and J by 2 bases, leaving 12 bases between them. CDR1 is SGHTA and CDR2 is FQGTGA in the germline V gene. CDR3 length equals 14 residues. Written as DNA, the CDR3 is TGTGCCAGCAGCCCCTCCCAGGGAAACTATGGCTACACCTTC. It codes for CASSPSQGNYGYTF.

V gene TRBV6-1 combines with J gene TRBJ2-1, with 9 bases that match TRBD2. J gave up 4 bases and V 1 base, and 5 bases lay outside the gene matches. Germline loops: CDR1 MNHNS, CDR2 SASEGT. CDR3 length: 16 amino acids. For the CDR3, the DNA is TGTGCCAGCAGTGAAGGGGCGAGCGGGGGGTACAATGAGCAGTTCTTC. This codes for CASSEGASGGYNEQFF.

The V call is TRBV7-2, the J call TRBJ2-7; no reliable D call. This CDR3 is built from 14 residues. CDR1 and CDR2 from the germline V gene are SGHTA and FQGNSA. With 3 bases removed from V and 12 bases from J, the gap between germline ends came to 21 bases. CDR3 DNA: TGTGCCAGCAGCTTGCCGGCAACTGCGAACTACCCGTACTTC. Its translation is CASSLPATANYPYF.

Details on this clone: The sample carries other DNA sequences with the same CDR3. The CDR3, as DNA: TGTGCCAGCAGTCCCTGGAACACTGAAGCTTTCTTT. Amino acids: CASSPWNTEAFF. The J gene is TRBJ1-1, the V gene TRBV28; D not resolved. CDR1 is MDHEN and CDR2 is SYDVKM in the germline V gene. This CDR3 spans 12 amino acids. V lost 5 bases, J lost 1 base, and 5 bases lay in between.

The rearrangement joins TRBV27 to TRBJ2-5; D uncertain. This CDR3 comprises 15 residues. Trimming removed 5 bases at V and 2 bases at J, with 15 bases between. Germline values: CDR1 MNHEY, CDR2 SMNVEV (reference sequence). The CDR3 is CASSTRRRWQETQYF. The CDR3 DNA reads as TGTGCCAGCAGTACTCGCCGTCGGTGGCAAGAGACCCAGTACTTC.

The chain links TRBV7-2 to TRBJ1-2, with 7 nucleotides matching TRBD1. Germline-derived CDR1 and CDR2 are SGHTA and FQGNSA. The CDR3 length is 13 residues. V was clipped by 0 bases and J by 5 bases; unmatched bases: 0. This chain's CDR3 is CASSLAQGYGYTF. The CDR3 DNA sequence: TGTGCCAGCAGCTTAGCACAGGGGTATGGCTACACCTTC.

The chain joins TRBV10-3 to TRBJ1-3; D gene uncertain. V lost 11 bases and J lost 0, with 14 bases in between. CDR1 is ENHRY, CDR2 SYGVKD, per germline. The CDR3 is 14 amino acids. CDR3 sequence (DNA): TGTGCCGTTTCGACACCTTACTCTGGAAACACCATATATTTT. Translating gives CAVSTPYSGNTIYF.

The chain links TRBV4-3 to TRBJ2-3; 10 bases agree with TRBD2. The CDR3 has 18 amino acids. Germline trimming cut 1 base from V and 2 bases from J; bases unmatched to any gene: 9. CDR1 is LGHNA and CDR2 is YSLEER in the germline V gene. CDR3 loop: CASSQGTSGARDTDTQYF. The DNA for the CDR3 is TGCGCCAGCAGCCAAGGTACTAGCGGGGCGAGGGACACAGATACGCAGTATTTT.

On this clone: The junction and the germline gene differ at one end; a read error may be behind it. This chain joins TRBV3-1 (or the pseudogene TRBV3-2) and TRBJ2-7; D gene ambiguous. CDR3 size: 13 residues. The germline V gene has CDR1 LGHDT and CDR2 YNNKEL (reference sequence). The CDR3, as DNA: TGTGCCAGCAGCCATCCCTACTCCCACGAGCAGTACTTC. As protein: CASSHPYSHEQYF.

CDR3 DNA sequence: TGTGCCACCAGTGATGCCGGGACAGGGGGCTACGAGCAGTACTTC. Translation gives CATSDAGTGGYEQYF. V gene TRBV24-1 combines with J gene TRBJ2-7; 11 bases are shared with TRBD1. The CDR3 covers 15 residues. The germline V gene encodes CDR1 KGHDR and CDR2 SFDVKD. Trimming took 3 bases from V and 3 from J; bases not matched to a gene: 3.

The CDR3 DNA reads as TGTGCCAGCAGCGGGAGCAGGGGGCGCAACTATGGCTACACCTTC. Its protein is CASSGSRGRNYGYTF. This rearrangement joins TRBV7-6 to TRBJ1-2; 8 bases map to TRBD1. The CDR3 contains 15 residues. CDR1 and CDR2 from the germline V gene are SGHVS and FNYEAQ. Trimming at V came to 5 bases and at J to 2 bases, leaving 7 bases not matched to a gene. The full variable domain, rest sourced from reference TRBV7-6 and TRBJ1-2, is GAGVSQSPRYKVTKRGQDVALRCDPISGHVSLYWYRQALGQGPEFLTYFNYEAQQDKSGLPNDRFSAERPEGSISTLTIQRTEQRDSAMYRCASSGSRGRNYGYTFGSGTRLTVV.

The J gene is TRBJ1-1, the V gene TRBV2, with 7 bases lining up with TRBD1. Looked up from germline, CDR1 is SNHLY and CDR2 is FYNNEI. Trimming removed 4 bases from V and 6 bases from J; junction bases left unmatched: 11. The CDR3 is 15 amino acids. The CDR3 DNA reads TGTGCCAGCAGTGCCGAGGGGGCAGGGACCGCTGAAGCTTTCTTT. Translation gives CASSAEGAGTAEAFF.

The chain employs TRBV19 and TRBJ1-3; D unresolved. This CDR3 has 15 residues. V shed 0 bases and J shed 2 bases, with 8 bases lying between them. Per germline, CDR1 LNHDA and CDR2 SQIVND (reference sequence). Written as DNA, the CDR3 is TGTGCCAGTAGTATAGATTACCGGGCTGGAAACACCATATATTTT. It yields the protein CASSIDYRAGNTIYF.

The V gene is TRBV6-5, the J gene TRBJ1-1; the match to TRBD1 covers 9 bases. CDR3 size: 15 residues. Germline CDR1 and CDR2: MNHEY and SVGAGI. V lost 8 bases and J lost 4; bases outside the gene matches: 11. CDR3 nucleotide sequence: TGTGCCAGCCAACTGGGACAGGGATGGGGCACTGAAGCTTTCTTT. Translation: CASQLGQGWGTEAFF.

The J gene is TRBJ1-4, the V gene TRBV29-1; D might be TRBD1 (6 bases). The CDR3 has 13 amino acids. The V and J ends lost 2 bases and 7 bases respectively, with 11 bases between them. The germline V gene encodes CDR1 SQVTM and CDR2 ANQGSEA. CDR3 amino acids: CSVERGKGEKLFF. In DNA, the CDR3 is TGCAGCGTTGAAAGGGGGAAGGGTGAAAAACTGTTTTTT.

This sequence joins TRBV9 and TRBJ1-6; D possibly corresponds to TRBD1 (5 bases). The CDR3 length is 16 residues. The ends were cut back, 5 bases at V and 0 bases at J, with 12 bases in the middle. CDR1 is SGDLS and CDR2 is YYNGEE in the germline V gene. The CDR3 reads CASSSGPSSYNSPLHF. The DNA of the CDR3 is TGTGCCAGCAGTTCAGGGCCAAGCTCCTATAATTCACCCCTCCACTTT.

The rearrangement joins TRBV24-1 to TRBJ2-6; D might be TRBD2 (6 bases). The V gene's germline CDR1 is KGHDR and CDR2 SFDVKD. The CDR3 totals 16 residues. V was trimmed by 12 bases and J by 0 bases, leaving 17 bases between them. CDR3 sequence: CASSRGLSSGANVLTF. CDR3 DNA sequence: TGTGCCTCGAGCCGGGGGTTGAGCTCTGGGGCCAACGTCCTGACTTTC.

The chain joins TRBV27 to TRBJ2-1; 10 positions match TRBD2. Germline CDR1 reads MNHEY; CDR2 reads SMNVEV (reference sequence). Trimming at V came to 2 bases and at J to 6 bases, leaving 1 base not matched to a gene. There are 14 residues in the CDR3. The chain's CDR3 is CASSLGLAANEQFF. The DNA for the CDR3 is TGTGCCAGCAGTTTAGGACTAGCGGCCAATGAGCAGTTCTTC.

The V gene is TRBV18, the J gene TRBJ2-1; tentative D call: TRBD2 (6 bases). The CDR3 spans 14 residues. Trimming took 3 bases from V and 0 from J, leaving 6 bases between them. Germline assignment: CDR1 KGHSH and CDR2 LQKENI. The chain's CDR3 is CASSPGSSYNEQFF. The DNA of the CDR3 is TGTGCCAGCTCACCCGGGAGCTCCTACAATGAGCAGTTCTTC.

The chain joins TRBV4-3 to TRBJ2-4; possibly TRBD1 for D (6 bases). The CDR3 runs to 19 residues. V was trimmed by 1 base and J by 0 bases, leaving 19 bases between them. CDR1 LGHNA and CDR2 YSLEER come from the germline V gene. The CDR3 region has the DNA TGCGCCAGCAGCCAAGCCCGGACAGCTTCAAGTCCAGCCAAAAACATTCAGTACTTC. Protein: CASSQARTASSPAKNIQYF.

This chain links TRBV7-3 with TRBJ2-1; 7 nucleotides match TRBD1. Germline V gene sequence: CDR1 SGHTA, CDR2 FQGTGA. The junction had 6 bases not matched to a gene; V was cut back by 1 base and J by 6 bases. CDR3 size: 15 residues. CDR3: CASSLRGGRFNEQFF. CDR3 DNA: TGTGCCAGCAGCTTAAGAGGGGGCCGCTTCAATGAGCAGTTCTTC.

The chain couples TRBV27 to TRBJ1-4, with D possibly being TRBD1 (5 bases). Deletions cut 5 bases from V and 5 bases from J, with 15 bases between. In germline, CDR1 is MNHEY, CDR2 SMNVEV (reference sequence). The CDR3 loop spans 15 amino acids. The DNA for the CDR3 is TGTGCCAGCAGTCCCAGACCTGGGGGGAATGAAAAACTGTTTTTT. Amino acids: CASSPRPGGNEKLFF.

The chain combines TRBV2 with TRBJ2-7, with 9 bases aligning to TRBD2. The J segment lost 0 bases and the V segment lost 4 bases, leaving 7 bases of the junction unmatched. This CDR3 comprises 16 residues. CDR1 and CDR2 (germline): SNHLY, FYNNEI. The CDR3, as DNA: TGTGCCAGCAGTGTTTTAGCGGGGGCGAACTCCTACGAGCAGTACTTC. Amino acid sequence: CASSVLAGANSYEQYF.

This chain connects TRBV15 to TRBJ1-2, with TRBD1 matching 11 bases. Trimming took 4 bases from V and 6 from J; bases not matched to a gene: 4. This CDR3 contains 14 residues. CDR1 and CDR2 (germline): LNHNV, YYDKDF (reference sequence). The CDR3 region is CATSTGTGGDGYTF. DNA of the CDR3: TGTGCCACCAGCACCGGGACAGGGGGGGATGGCTACACCTTC.

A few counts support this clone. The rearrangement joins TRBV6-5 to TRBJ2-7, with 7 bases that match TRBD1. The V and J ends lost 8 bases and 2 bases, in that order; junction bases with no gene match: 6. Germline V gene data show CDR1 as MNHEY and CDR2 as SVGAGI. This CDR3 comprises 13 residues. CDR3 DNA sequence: TGTGCCAGCGGGAGACAGGGACCCTACGAGCAGTACTTC. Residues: CASGRQGPYEQYF.

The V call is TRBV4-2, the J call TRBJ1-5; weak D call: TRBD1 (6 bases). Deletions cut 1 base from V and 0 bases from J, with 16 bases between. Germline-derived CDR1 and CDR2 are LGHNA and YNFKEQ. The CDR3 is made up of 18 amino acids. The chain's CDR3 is CASSQGTGQTFSNQPQHF. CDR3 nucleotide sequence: TGTGCCAGCAGCCAAGGTACAGGACAGACGTTTAGCAATCAGCCCCAGCATTTT.

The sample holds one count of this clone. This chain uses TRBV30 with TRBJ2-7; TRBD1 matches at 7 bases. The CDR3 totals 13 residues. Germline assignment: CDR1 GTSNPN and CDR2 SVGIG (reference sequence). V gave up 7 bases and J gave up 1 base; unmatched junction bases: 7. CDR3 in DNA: TGTGCCTTATCGACAGGGTGGTCCTACGAGCAGTACTTC. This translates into CALSTGWSYEQYF.